This T cell receptor beta chain was identified during a study of T-cell reconstitution after alpha-beta-depleted transplantation in children. Overall study results and limits: Alpha-beta T cells present about two months after transplant were reported to originate from several hundred expanded graft clones. TCRbeta diversity was high at day 60 in some patients (a result of surviving recipient T cells and thymic progenitors).

TCRbeta library construction was performed incorporating unique molecular identifiers. TCRdb reprocessed the PCR reads via MiXCR and lists one record per CDR3 protein. The sample yields approximately 210,000 distinct CDR3 sequences, under 20% seen once. This clonotype was counted a few times. Its antigen is not identified. Germline V gene lookup returns CDR1 SGHVS and CDR2 FNYEAQ. This CDR3 is built from 15 residues. The V and J ends lost 5 bases and 2 bases respectively, with 16 bases between them. The rearrangement joins TRBV7-6 to TRBJ2-7; D not certain. This TCR was sampled from a male patient aged 2-9 years who had a stem cell transplant for acute lymphoblastic leukemia, so the T cells may come from the graft donor. This sample comprised PBMCs, mostly from graft donor cells, obtained 360 days after TCRalphabeta/CD19-depleted stem cell transplant. In DNA form, the CDR3 reads TGTGCCAGCAGCCCTGAGGCAGGAGAAGCCTACGAGCAGTACTTC. This sequence encodes CASSPEAGEAYEQYF.